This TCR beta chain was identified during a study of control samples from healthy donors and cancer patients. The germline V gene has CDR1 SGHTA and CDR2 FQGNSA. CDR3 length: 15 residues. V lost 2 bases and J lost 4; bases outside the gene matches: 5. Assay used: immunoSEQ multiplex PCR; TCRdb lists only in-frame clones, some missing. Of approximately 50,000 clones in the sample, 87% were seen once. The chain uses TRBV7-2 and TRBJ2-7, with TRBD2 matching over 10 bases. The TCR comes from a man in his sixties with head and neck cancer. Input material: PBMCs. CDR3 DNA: TGTGCCAGCAGCTTATCTAGCGGGAGCCAATACGAGCAGTACTTC. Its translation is CASSLSSGSQYEQYF.